A selection of T cell receptor beta chains follows, all from one sample in a study of cytotoxic CD8 clonotypes in ibrutinib-treated CLL. Here immunoSEQ multiplex PCR was the method, and the copy in TCRdb shows in-frame clones only, minus some. The sample lists some 200,000 clones, 75% to 85% seen once, with 10% to 12% in the top ten. Specimen: PBMCs, collected after 12 months of ibrutinib treatment. Receptor source: a human donor with chronic lymphocytic leukemia. The CDR3 runs from the conserved cysteine through the conserved F or W. Each record gives: V gene, D gene, clone size, J gene, CDR3 DNA, CDR3 protein. D genes are given only for firm matches. Clone sizes are given selectively: once, few, many, or a class where the clone is expanded.

V gene: TRBV6-5; D gene: TRBD2; clone size: NA; J gene: TRBJ2-7; CDR3 DNA: TGTGCCAGCAGTTACTCAGCCCGGGGGGGCCTAGGCGAGCAGTACTTC; CDR3 protein: CASSYSARGGLGEQYF
V gene: TRBV13; D gene: NA; clone size: NA; J gene: TRBJ2-1; CDR3 DNA: TGTGCCAGCAGCTTAGTGTCGCCTGTGACTAGGAGGTTCTTC; CDR3 protein: CASSLVSPVTRRFF
V gene: TRBV2; D gene: NA; clone size: few; J gene: TRBJ1-2; CDR3 DNA: TGTGCCAGCAAGGGGGAGGGCTATGGCTACACCTTC; CDR3 protein: CASKGEGYGYTF
V gene: TRBV27; D gene: TRBD1; clone size: NA; J gene: TRBJ1-2; CDR3 DNA: TGTGCCAGCAGTTGGTCGGGACAGGGGGGGTATGGCTACACCTTC; CDR3 protein: CASSWSGQGGYGYTF
V gene: TRBV9; D gene: TRBD2; clone size: once; J gene: TRBJ2-3; CDR3 DNA: TGTGCCAGCAGCGGAGCGGGGGGGCAAGGTACGCAGTATTTT; CDR3 protein: CASSGAGGQGTQYF
V gene: TRBV5-4; D gene: NA; clone size: NA; J gene: TRBJ2-3; CDR3 DNA: TGTGCCAGCAGCTCCCCGGTTGGCAGCACAGATACGCAGTATTTT; CDR3 protein: CASSSPVGSTDTQYF
V gene: TRBV5-4; D gene: NA; clone size: NA; J gene: TRBJ2-5; CDR3 DNA: TGTGCCAGCAGCCTCTGGTCGGGGGGCGAGGAGACCCAGTACTTC; CDR3 protein: CASSLWSGGEETQYF
V gene: TRBV11-2; D gene: NA; clone size: NA; J gene: TRBJ2-1; CDR3 DNA: TGTGCCAGCAGCTTTCTGGTTGAGCAGTTCTTC; CDR3 protein: CASSFLVEQFF
V gene: TRBV5-6; D gene: NA; clone size: NA; J gene: TRBJ1-5; CDR3 DNA: TGTGCCAGCAGCTCAGTGGGAGTTAGCAATCAGCCCCAGCATTTT; CDR3 protein: CASSSVGVSNQPQHF
V gene: TRBV11-3; D gene: NA; clone size: once; J gene: TRBJ2-2; CDR3 DNA: TGTGCCAGCAGCTTAGATAAAACAGTCCCCAACACCGGGGAGCTGTTTTTT; CDR3 protein: CASSLDKTVPNTGELFF
V gene: TRBV21-1; D gene: NA; clone size: NA; J gene: TRBJ2-7; CDR3 DNA: TGTGCCAGCAGCGAACCGGGACAGTATTACGAGCAGTACTTC; CDR3 protein: CASSEPGQYYEQYF
V gene: TRBV2; D gene: NA; clone size: NA; J gene: TRBJ2-1; CDR3 DNA: TGTGCCAGCACTCCCCCGGGCCGGGACTCCTACAATGAGCAGTTCTTC; CDR3 protein: CASTPPGRDSYNEQFF
V gene: TRBV6-1; D gene: NA; clone size: NA; J gene: TRBJ2-2; CDR3 DNA: TGTGCCAGCACTAGCTTGCTTGTCGGGGAGCTGTTTTTT; CDR3 protein: CASTSLLVGELFF
V gene: TRBV19; D gene: NA; clone size: NA; J gene: TRBJ1-2; CDR3 DNA: TGTGCCAGTAGCGAGCGACCGGGACGGCGTCGATATGGCTACACCTTC; CDR3 protein: CASSERPGRRRYGYTF
V gene: TRBV27; D gene: TRBD2; clone size: NA; J gene: TRBJ2-1; CDR3 DNA: TGTGCCAGCAGTGGGCTAGCGGGGAACAATGAGCAGTTCTTC; CDR3 protein: CASSGLAGNNEQFF
V gene: TRBV11-2; D gene: NA; clone size: NA; J gene: TRBJ2-5; CDR3 DNA: TGTGCCAGCAGCTTAGATATGGGTGGGACCCAGTACTTC; CDR3 protein: CASSLDMGGTQYF
V gene: TRBV25-1; D gene: TRBD1; clone size: NA; J gene: TRBJ1-5; CDR3 DNA: TGTGCCAGCGGCAGGGGGGTTGATCAGCCCCAGCATTTT; CDR3 protein: CASGRGVDQPQHF
V gene: TRBV16; D gene: NA; clone size: NA; J gene: TRBJ2-1; CDR3 DNA: TGTGCCAGCAGCCAACTGTCCGGGGTCAATGAGCAGTTCTTC; CDR3 protein: CASSQLSGVNEQFF